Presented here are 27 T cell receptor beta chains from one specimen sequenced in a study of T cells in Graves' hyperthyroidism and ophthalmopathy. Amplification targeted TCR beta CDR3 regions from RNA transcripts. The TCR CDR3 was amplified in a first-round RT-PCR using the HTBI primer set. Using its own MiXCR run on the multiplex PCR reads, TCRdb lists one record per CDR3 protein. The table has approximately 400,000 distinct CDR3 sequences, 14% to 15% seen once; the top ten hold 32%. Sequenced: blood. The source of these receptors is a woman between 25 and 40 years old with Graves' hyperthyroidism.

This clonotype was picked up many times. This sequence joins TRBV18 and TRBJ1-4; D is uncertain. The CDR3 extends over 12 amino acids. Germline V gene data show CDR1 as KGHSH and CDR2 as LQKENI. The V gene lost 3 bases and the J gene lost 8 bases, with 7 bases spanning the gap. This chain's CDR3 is CASSPAGEKLFF. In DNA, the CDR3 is TGTGCCAGCTCACCGGCCGGGGAAAAACTGTTTTTT.

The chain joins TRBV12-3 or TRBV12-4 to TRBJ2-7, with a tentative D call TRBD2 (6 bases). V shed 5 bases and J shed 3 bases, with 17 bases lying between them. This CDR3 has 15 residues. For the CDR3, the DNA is TGTGCCAGCAGTAAGGGACTTCCGGAGGGCTACGAGCAGTACTTC. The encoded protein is CASSKGLPEGYEQYF.

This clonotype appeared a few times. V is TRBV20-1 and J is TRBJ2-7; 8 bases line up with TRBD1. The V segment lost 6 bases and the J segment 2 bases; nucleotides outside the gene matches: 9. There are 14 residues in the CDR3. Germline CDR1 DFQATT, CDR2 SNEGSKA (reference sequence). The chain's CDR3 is CSAHATGATYEQYF. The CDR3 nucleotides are TGCAGTGCGCACGCGACAGGGGCGACCTACGAGCAGTACTTC.

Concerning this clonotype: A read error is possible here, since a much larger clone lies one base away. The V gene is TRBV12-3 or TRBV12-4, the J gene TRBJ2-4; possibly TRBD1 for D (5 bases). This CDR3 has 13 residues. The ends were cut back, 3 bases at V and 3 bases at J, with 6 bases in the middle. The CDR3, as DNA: TGTGCCAGCAGTTTGGACAACAAAAACATTCAGTACTTC. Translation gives CASSLDNKNIQYF.

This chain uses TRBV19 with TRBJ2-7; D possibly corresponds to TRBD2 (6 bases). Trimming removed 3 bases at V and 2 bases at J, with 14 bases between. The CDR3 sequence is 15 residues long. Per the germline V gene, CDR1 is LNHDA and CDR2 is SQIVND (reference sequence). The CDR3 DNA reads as TGTGCCAGTAGTATCCAGTGGGACTCTACCTACGAGCAGTACTTC. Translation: CASSIQWDSTYEQYF.

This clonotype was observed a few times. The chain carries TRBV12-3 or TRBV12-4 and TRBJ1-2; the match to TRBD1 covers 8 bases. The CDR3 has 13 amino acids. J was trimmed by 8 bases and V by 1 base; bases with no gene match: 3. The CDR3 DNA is TGTGCCAGCAGTTTAGGGACAGGGTCGGGCTACACCTTC. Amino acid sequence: CASSLGTGSGYTF.

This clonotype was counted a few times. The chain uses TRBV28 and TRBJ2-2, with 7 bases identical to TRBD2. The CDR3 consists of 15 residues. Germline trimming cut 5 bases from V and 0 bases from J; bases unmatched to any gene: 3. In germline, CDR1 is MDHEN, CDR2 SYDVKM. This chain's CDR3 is CASSTSAPNTGELFF. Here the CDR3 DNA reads TGTGCCAGCAGTACTAGCGCACCGAACACCGGGGAGCTGTTTTTT.

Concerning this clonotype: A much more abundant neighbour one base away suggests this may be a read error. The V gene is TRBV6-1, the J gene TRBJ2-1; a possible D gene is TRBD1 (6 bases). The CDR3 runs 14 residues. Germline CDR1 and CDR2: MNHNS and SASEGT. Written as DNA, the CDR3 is TGTGCCAACCACAGGGCCAGCTCCTACAATCAGCAGTTCTTC. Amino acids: CANHRASSYNQQFF.

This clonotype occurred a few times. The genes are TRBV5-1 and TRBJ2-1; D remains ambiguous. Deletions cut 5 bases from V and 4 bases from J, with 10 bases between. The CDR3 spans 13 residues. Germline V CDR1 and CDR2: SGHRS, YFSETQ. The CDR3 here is CASRERPYNEQFF. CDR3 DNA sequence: TGCGCCAGCAGGGAGAGGCCTTACAATGAGCAGTTCTTC.

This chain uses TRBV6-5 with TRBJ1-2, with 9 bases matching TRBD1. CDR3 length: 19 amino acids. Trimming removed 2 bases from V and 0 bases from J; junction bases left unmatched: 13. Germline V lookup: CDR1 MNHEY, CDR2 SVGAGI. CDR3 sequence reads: CASSYVEDRGSPSNYGYTF. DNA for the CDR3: TGTGCCAGCAGTTACGTCGAGGACAGGGGATCCCCTTCTAACTATGGCTACACCTTC.

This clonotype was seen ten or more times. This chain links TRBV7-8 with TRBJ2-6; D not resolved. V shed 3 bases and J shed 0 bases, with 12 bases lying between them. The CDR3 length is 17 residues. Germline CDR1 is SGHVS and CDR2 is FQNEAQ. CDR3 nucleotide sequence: TGTGCCAGCAGCTTTCGCGGACGGTCCTCTGGGGCCAACGTCCTGACTTTC. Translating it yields CASSFRGRSSGANVLTF.

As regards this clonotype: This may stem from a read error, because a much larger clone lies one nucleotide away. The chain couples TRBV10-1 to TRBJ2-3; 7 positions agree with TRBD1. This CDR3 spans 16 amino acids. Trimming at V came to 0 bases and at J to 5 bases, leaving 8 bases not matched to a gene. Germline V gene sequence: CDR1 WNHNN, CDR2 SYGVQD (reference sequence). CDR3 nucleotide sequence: TGCGCCAGCAGTGAGTCGGGGTCAGGGGGTATAGATACGCAGTATTTT. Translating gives CASSESGSGGIDTQYF.

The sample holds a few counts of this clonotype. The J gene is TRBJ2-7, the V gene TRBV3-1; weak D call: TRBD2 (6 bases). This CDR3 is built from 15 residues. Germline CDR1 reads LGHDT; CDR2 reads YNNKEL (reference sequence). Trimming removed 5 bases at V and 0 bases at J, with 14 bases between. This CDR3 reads CASSSWGDLSYEQYF. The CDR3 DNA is TGTGCCAGCAGCTCGTGGGGGGACCTCTCCTACGAGCAGTACTTC.

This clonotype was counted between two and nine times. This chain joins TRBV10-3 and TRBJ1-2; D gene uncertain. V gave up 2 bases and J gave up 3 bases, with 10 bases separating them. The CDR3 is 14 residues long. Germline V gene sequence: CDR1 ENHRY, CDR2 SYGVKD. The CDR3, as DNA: TGTGCCATCAGTGAGCACAGCAAGGACTATGGCTACACCTTC. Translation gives CAISEHSKDYGYTF.

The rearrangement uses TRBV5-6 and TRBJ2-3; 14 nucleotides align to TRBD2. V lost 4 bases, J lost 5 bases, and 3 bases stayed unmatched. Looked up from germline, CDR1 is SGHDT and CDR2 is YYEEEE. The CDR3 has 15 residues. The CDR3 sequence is CASSIGLAGGDTQYF. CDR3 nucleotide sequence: TGTGCCAGCAGCATCGGACTAGCGGGAGGAGATACGCAGTATTTT.

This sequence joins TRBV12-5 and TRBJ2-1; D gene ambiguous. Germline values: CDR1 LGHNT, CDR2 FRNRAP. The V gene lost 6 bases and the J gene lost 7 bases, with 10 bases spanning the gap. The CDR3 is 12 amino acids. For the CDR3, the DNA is TGTGCTAGTGGCCTGGACGCAAATGAGCAGTTCTTC. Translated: CASGLDANEQFF.

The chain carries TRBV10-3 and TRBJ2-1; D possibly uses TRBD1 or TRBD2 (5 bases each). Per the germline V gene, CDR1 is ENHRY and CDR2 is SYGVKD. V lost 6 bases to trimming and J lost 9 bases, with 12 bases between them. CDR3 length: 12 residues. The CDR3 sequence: CAIRGPGIEQFF. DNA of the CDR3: TGTGCCATCAGGGGACCAGGTATTGAGCAGTTCTTC.

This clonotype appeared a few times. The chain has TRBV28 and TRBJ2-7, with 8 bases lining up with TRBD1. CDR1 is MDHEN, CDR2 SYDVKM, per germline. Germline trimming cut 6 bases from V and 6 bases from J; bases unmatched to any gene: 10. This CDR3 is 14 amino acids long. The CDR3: CASRSGTGRFEQYF. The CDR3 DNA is TGTGCCAGCAGATCCGGGACAGGCAGGTTCGAGCAGTACTTC. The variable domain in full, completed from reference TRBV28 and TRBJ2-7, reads DVKVTQSSRYLVKRTGEKVFLECVQDMDHENMFWYRQDPGLGLRLIYFSYDVKMKEKGDIPEGYSVSREKKERFSLILESASTNQTSMYLCASRSGTGRFEQYFGPGTRLTVT.

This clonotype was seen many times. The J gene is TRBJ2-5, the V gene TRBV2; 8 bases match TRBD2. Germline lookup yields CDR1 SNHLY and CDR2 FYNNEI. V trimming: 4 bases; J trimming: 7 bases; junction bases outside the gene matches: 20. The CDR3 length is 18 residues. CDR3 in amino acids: CASSANFALLAVRRTQYF. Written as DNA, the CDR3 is TGTGCCAGCAGTGCGAATTTTGCCTTACTAGCGGTCCGAAGGACCCAGTACTTC. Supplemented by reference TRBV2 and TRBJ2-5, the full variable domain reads EPEVTQTPSHQVTQMGQEVILRCVPISNHLYFYWYRQILGQKVEFLVSFYNNEISEKSEIFDDQFSVERPDGSNFTLKIRSTKLEDSAMYFCASSANFALLAVRRTQYFGPGTRLLVL.

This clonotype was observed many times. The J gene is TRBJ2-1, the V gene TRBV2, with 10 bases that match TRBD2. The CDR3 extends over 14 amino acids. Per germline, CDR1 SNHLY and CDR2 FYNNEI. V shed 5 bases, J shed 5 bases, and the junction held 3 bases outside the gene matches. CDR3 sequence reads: CASSLLAGHNEQFF. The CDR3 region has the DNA TGTGCCAGCAGTTTACTAGCGGGACACAATGAGCAGTTCTTC.

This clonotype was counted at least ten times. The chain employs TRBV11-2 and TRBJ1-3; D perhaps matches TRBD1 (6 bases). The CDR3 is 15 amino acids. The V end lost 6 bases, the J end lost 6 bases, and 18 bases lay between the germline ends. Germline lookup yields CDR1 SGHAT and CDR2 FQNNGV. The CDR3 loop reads CASRPSGTRENTIYF. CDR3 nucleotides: TGTGCCAGCAGGCCTTCCGGGACACGAGAAAACACCATATATTTT.

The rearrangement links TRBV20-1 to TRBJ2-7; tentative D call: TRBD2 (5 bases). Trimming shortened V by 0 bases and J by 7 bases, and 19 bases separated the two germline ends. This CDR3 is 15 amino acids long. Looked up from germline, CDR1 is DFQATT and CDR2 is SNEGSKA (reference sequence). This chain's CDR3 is CSARDGLALGHEQYF. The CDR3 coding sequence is TGCAGTGCTAGAGATGGGCTAGCTTTAGGCCATGAGCAGTACTTC.

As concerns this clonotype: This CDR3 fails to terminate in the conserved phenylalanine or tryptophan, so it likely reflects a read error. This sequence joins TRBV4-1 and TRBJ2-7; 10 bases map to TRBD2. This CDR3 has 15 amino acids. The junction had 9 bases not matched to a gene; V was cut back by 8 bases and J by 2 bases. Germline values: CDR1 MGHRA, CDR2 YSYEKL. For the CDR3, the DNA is TGCGCCAGCTCGGCGCAGCGGGAGGGACCCTACGAGCAGTACCTC. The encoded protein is CASSAQREGPYEQYL.

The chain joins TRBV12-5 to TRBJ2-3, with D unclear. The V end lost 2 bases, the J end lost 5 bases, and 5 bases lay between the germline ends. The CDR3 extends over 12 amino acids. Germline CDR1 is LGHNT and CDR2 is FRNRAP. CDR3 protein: CASGLNGDTQYF. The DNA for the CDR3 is TGTGCTAGTGGTTTGAACGGAGATACGCAGTATTTT.

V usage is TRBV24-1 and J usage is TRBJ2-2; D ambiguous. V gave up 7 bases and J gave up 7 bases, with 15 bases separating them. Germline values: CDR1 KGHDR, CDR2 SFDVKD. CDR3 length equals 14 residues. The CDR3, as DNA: TGTGCCACCAGAGCCAGCGACCGATACGGGGAGCTGTTTTTT. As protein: CATRASDRYGELFF.

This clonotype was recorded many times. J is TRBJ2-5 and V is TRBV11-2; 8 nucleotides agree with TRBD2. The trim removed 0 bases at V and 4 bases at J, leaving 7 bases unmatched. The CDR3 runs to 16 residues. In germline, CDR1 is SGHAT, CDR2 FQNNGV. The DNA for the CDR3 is TGTGCCAGCAGCTTAGATGTCGGGAGGGCGGGAGAGACCCAGTACTTC. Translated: CASSLDVGRAGETQYF.

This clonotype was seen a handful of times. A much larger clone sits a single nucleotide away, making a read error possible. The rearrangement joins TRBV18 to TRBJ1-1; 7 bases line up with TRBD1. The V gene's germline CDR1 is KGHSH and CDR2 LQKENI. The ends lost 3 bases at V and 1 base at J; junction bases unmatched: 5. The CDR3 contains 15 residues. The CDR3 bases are TGTGCCAGCTCACCTCGACAGGGCACGAACACTGAAGCTTTCTTT. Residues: CASSPRQGTNTEAFF.